This TCR beta chain was profiled in a study of shared clonotypes between healthy human individuals. About the research overall: For every donor, three CD4 naive, three CD4 memory, two CD8 naive and one CD8 memory plates were used.

CD8 cells regarded as naive lacked CD45RO, were positively chosen for CCR7, and omitted terminally differentiated effector memory CD45RA+ cells. V shed 6 bases, J shed 0 bases, and the junction held 0 bases outside the gene matches. The CDR3 runs 14 residues. Germline CDR1 is MNHEY and CDR2 is SVGAGI. Sequencing used immunoSEQ multiplex PCR; TCRdb keeps in-frame clones, though not all of them. The sample records about 800,000 clones, 90% to 98% being singletons. The receptor comes from a man aged 25 to 40 in good health. Sequencing was done on a sample of naive CD8+ T cells sorted from blood. The V and J genes are TRBV6-5 and TRBJ2-2; the match to TRBD2 covers 8 bases. DNA of the CDR3: TGTGCCAGCAGACTAGCGGCGAACACCGGGGAGCTGTTTTTT. Protein sequence: CASRLAANTGELFF.